The 16 T cell receptor beta chains listed next were all sequenced from one sample in a study of blood T cells in healthy people across ages. Alongside a J-beta primer mix, a sample-barcoded 5' primer served in a second PCR lasting about 7 to 11 cycles. MiXCR was run by TCRdb on the 5' RACE reads, yielding one entry per CDR3 protein. The profile shows around 1,700,000 distinct CDR3 sequences, over 25% of them singletons. The specimen sequenced was blood. The receptors derive from a woman aged 30 to 39 in good health.

This clonotype was seen many times. The chain recombines TRBV3-1 with TRBJ2-7, with no clear D. Germline loops: CDR1 LGHDT, CDR2 YNNKEL (reference sequence). This CDR3 has 11 residues. The ends were cut back, 1 base at V and 8 bases at J, with 6 bases in the middle. CDR3 residues: CASSQARKQYF. The CDR3 nucleotides are TGTGCCAGCAGCCAAGCCAGAAAGCAGTACTTC.

The chain employs TRBV11-2 and TRBJ2-3; perhaps TRBD2 as D (6 bases). CDR3 length: 15 amino acids. Germline CDR1 is SGHAT and CDR2 is FQNNGV. Trimming shortened V by 6 bases and J by 3 bases, and 16 bases separated the two germline ends. The CDR3 loop reads CASSSGGRFTDTQYF. The CDR3 region has the DNA TGTGCCAGCAGTTCTGGAGGGCGCTTTACAGATACGCAGTATTTT.

This clonotype was detected many times. The rearrangement links TRBV25-1 to TRBJ2-5; D unresolved. The V end lost 8 bases, the J end lost 3 bases, and 10 bases lay between the germline ends. Germline V gives CDR1 MGHDK, CDR2 SYGVNS. The CDR3 has 12 residues. The CDR3 DNA is TGTGCCAGCTCTGGTTTCGAAGAGACCCAGTACTTC. Translated, it gives CASSGFEETQYF.

The gene calls are TRBV7-2 and TRBJ1-2; D remains unclear. Germline-derived CDR1 and CDR2 are SGHTA and FQGNSA. This CDR3 contains 12 residues. Trimming shortened V by 6 bases and J by 4 bases, and 9 bases separated the two germline ends. The CDR3 sequence: CASSKRVYGYTF. CDR3 nucleotides: TGTGCCAGCAGTAAAAGAGTCTATGGCTACACCTTC.

This clonotype showed up just once. The CDR3 spells CASSLAVGGRIGTEAFF. DNA of the CDR3: TGTGCCAGCAGTTTAGCGGTGGGGGGGAGGATAGGGACTGAAGCTTTCTTT. The chain combines TRBV12-3 or TRBV12-4 with TRBJ1-1, with a possible D match to TRBD1 (5 bases). With 0 bases removed from V and 5 bases from J, the gap between germline ends came to 19 bases. The CDR3 runs 17 residues.

This clonotype was recorded at least ten times. CDR3 nucleotides: TGTGCCAGCAGCTTAATTGGCAGGGACGAGCAGTACTTC. This translates into CASSLIGRDEQYF. The rearrangement uses TRBV7-9 and TRBJ2-7; perhaps TRBD1 as D (5 bases). The CDR3 runs 13 residues. The V gene's germline CDR1 is SEHNR and CDR2 FQNEAQ (reference sequence). V was cut by 2 bases and J by 5 bases, with 10 bases left in between.

The chain links TRBV20-1 to TRBJ2-1; TRBD2 matches at 8 bases. Germline V gene sequence: CDR1 DFQATT, CDR2 SNEGSKA (reference sequence). V was pared by 5 bases and J by 10 bases, with 10 bases of the junction left unmatched. The CDR3 runs to 13 residues. The CDR3 spells CSAAGLGSIEQFF. In DNA form, the CDR3 reads TGCAGTGCTGCGGGACTAGGTTCTATCGAGCAGTTCTTC.

The chain combines TRBV7-6 with TRBJ2-1; D remains ambiguous. Germline V gene data show CDR1 as SGHVS and CDR2 as FNYEAQ. The CDR3 has 13 amino acids. Trimming stripped 8 bases from V and 9 bases from J, with 17 bases between. In DNA form, the CDR3 reads TGTGCCAGCTCGAATGTCCCGGTCTCTGAGCAGTTCTTC. Its translation is CASSNVPVSEQFF.

This clonotype was seen at least ten times. The gene calls are TRBV12-3 or TRBV12-4 and TRBJ2-7; maybe TRBD1 (6 bases). V was pared by 7 bases and J by 1 base, with 14 bases between. This CDR3 has 14 amino acids. CDR3 nucleotides: TGTGCCAGCACCCTGAGGGGGAGTTCCTACGAGCAGTACTTC. This translates into CASTLRGSSYEQYF.

The rearrangement joins TRBV12-3 or TRBV12-4 to TRBJ1-4, with D possibly matching TRBD1 (6 bases). The CDR3 runs to 15 residues. V lost 3 bases and J lost 8, with 16 bases in between. As DNA, the CDR3 is TGTGCCAGCAGTTTCGCAGGGGCTAGAAGGGAAAAACTGTTTTTT. It is translated as CASSFAGARREKLFF.

J is TRBJ2-4 and V is TRBV20-1; TRBD1 might be the D (5 bases). TRBJ2-7 explains the end of the DNA better; the J call may be wrong. Germline V gives CDR1 DFQATT, CDR2 SNEGSKA (reference sequence). There are 12 residues in the CDR3. The CDR3 nucleotides read TGCAGTGCTAGCTGGCAGGGCTACGAGCAGTACTTC. Protein: CSASWQGYEQYF.

This clonotype appeared a few times. Germline is not matched at one junction end, which may reflect a read error. The chain employs TRBV5-5 and TRBJ2-7; tentative D call: TRBD1 (5 bases). Germline CDR1 reads SGHKS; CDR2 reads YYEKEE (reference sequence). The CDR3 contains 14 residues. CDR3 in DNA: TGTGCCAGCAGCTTCACGACAGACTCCTACGGGCAGTACTTC. It translates to CASSFTTDSYGQYF.

A few counts support this clonotype. The chain combines TRBV5-1 with TRBJ2-3, with 9 bases identical to TRBD2. Per the germline V gene, CDR1 is SGHRS and CDR2 is YFSETQ. The length of the CDR3 is 17 residues. The CDR3 region is CVSAPNRASGNTDTQYF. As DNA, the CDR3 is TGCGTCTCAGCACCAAATAGGGCTAGCGGGAACACAGATACGCAGTATTTT.

This chain connects TRBV9 to TRBJ1-2; D not resolved. The CDR3 runs 15 residues. With 0 bases removed from V and 7 bases from J, the gap between germline ends came to 16 bases. Germline CDR1 reads SGDLS; CDR2 reads YYNGEE. CDR3 DNA: TGTGCCAGCAGCGTAGACCCCCATTTGAGGGCTGGCTACACCTTC. Residues: CASSVDPHLRAGYTF.

The J gene is TRBJ2-3, the V gene TRBV7-9; TRBD1 matches at 7 bases. Germline assignment: CDR1 SEHNR and CDR2 FQNEAQ (reference sequence). The J segment lost 6 bases and the V segment lost 5 bases, leaving 8 bases of the junction unmatched. The CDR3 is made up of 14 amino acids. The CDR3 bases are TGTGCCAGCAGCACCAGACAGGGTAGCGATACGCAGTATTTT. The encoded protein is CASSTRQGSDTQYF.

The chain links TRBV13 to TRBJ2-2; D may be TRBD2 (6 bases). This CDR3 comprises 15 residues. From germline, CDR1 is PRHDT and CDR2 FYEKMQ (reference sequence). Trimming pared 3 bases from V and 6 bases from J, leaving 14 bases between. The CDR3 region is CASSLGGTTPGELFF. CDR3 DNA sequence: TGTGCCAGCAGCTTGGGAGGCACAACCCCCGGGGAGCTGTTTTTT.